Listed below are T cell receptor beta chains from one sample, sequenced in a study of identical twins. In TCRdb, the 5' RACE reads were re-called with MiXCR into one record per CDR3 protein. The profile covers approximately 500,000 distinct CDR3 sequences, with 20% to 25% appearing a single time and around 3% taken by the ten largest. The data also belong to a second study, concerning T cells expressing NK-cell markers.

The sample taken for sequencing was CD4+ T cells sorted from blood. All receptors derive from a woman aged 18-35 years in good health. The CDR3 runs from the conserved cysteine through the conserved F or W. The D gene is left open where the match is weak. Size tells how often a clone was seen (once, few, many) or the class of an expanded clone, and some rows leave it out.

size: many
V: TRBV29-1
D: .
J: TRBJ2-4
CDR3: CSVRFGLGNEAKNIQYF
DNA: TGCAGCGTAAGGTTCGGATTGGGGAATGAAGCCAAAAACATTCAGTACTTC

size: .
V: TRBV20-1
D: .
J: TRBJ2-1
CDR3: CSARVERADSYNEQFF
DNA: TGCAGTGCTAGAGTGGAACGGGCTGACTCCTACAATGAGCAGTTCTTC

size: many
V: TRBV5-1
D: .
J: TRBJ1-2
CDR3: CASSPVQGYGYTF
DNA: TGCGCCAGCAGCCCTGTGCAGGGCTATGGCTACACCTTC

size: .
V: TRBV5-1
D: .
J: TRBJ2-2
CDR3: CASSLQDGELFF
DNA: TGCGCCAGCAGCTTACAGGACGGGGAGCTGTTTTTT

size: .
V: TRBV29-1
D: .
J: TRBJ2-7
CDR3: CSVYGPSYEQYF
DNA: TGCAGCGTTTATGGACCTTCCTACGAGCAGTACTTC

size: .
V: TRBV7-2
D: .
J: TRBJ2-7
CDR3: CASSPQGGSGYEQYF
DNA: TGTGCCAGCAGCCCTCAAGGGGGTAGCGGGTACGAGCAGTACTTC

size: few
V: TRBV5-1
D: .
J: TRBJ1-1
CDR3: CASSSTYTVNTEAFF
DNA: TGCGCCAGCAGCTCTACGTATACAGTGAACACTGAAGCTTTCTTT

size: .
V: TRBV24-1
D: .
J: TRBJ2-1
CDR3: CATSDGDPLNEQFF
DNA: TGTGCCACCAGTGACGGGGACCCTCTCAATGAGCAGTTCTTC

size: .
V: TRBV12-3/TRBV12-4
D: .
J: TRBJ1-1
CDR3: CASRADSYNTEAFF
DNA: TGTGCCAGCAGAGCAGACAGCTACAACACTGAAGCTTTCTTT

size: many
V: TRBV12-3/TRBV12-4
D: .
J: TRBJ1-5
CDR3: CASSLKRNQPQHF
DNA: TGTGCCAGCAGTTTAAAGAGGAATCAGCCCCAGCATTTT